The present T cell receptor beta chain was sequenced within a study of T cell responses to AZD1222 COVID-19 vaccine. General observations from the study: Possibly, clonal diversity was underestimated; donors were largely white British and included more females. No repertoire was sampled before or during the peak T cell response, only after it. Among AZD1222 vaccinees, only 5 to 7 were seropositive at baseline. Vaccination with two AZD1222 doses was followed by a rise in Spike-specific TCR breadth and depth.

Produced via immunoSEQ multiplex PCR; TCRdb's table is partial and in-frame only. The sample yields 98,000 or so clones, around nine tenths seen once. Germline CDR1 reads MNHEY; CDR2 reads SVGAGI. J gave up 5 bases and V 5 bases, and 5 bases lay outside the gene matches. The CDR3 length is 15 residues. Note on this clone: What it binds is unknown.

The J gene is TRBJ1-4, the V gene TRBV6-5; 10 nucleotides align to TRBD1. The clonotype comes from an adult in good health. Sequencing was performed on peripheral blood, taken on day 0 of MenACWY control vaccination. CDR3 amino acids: CASSIGTGANEKLFF. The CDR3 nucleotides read TGTGCCAGCAGTATCGGGACAGGGGCGAATGAAAAACTGTTTTTT.